Below are 5 T cell receptor beta chains sequenced from a single sample in a study of preoperative IRX-2 immunotherapy in early breast cancer. Profiling relied on immunoSEQ multiplex PCR, and the TCRdb table lists in-frame clones only, not all of them. This sample carries tens of thousands of clones, almost 90% of them seen once, and the ten largest clones take around a tenth. The treatment here: preoperative locoregional IRX-2 cytokine immunotherapy. Specimen collection occurred from a patient treated with IRX-2 immunotherapy. These receptors originate from a human donor with breast cancer.

The chain joins TRBV5-6 to TRBJ2-7; D is perhaps TRBD1 or TRBD2 (6 bases each). This CDR3 comprises 15 residues. Looked up from germline, CDR1 is SGHDT and CDR2 is YYEEEE. With 0 bases removed from V and 0 bases from J, the gap between germline ends came to 10 bases. The CDR3 sequence is CASSLAWGASYEQYF. The CDR3 DNA reads as TGTGCCAGCAGCTTGGCGTGGGGGGCCTCCTACGAGCAGTACTTC.

For the CDR3, the DNA is TGTGCCAGCAGCCCCCGTCTCCACCAGGGCTATGGCTACACCTTC. Amino acid sequence: CASSPRLHQGYGYTF. The rearrangement joins TRBV14 to TRBJ1-2, with D possibly being TRBD1 (5 bases). V was cut by 4 bases and J by 4 bases, with 16 bases left in between. The CDR3 has 15 amino acids. Germline V gene sequence: CDR1 SGHDN, CDR2 FVKESK. The entire variable domain, with the rest obtained from reference TRBV14 and TRBJ1-2, is as follows: EAGVTQFPSHSVIEKGQTVTLRCDPISGHDNLYWYRRVMGKEIKFLLHFVKESKQDESGMPNNRFLAERTGGTYSTLKVQPAELEDSGVYFCASSPRLHQGYGYTFGSGTRLTVV.

The gene calls are TRBV27 and TRBJ2-6, with D possibly being TRBD1 (6 bases). From germline, CDR1 is MNHEY and CDR2 SMNVEV (reference sequence). The CDR3 is 15 residues long. V lost 4 bases to trimming and J lost 4 bases, with 11 bases between them. The DNA of the CDR3 is TGTGCCAGCAGTTCTACAGGGTCGGGGGCCAACGTCCTGACTTTC. It yields the protein CASSSTGSGANVLTF.

The genes are TRBV7-9 and TRBJ2-1; D is undetermined. This CDR3 has 12 residues. The V and J ends lost 6 bases and 5 bases respectively, with 8 bases between them. The V gene's germline CDR1 is SEHNR and CDR2 FQNEAQ (reference sequence). Written as DNA, the CDR3 is TGTGCCAGCAGTTATATAGACAATGAGCAGTTCTTC. Its protein product is CASSYIDNEQFF.

Concerning this clone: At one end, the junction sequence differs from germline, possibly due to a read error. The chain employs TRBV2 and TRBJ2-7, with 8 bases lining up with TRBD1. The CDR3 covers 12 residues. Per the germline V gene, CDR1 is SNHLY and CDR2 is FYNNEI. CDR3: CASGQGPYEQCF. The DNA for the CDR3 is TGTGCCAGCGGACAGGGCCCCTACGAGCAGTGCTTC.